Listed below are T cell receptor beta chains from one sample, sequenced in a study of a mutant IDH1 vaccine in newly diagnosed glioma. Their target antigens are unknown. Some clones are missing from TCRdb's copy, which holds only in-frame ones; the method was immunoSEQ multiplex PCR. The sample includes about 90,000 clones, roughly 90% of them seen just once. The source was PBMCs, collected from a glioma patient whose treatment included an IDH1 peptide vaccine. The receptor set was obtained from a woman aged 50 to 60 with glioma. Each CDR3 is given with its conserved first and last residue. The D gene is left open where the match is weak. Not every row has a clone size; where given, it reads once, few, many or a size class.

size	V	J	D	CDR3	DNA
NA	TRBV28	TRBJ1-5	NA	CASSFLGGSNQPQHF	TGTGCCAGCAGTTTTCTGGGGGGGAGCAATCAGCCCCAGCATTTT
NA	TRBV10-1	TRBJ2-2	TRBD1	CASRCNRDRDDAGELFF	TGCGCCAGCAGATGTAATAGGGACAGGGACGATGCCGGGGAGCTGTTTTTT
NA	TRBV30	TRBJ2-3	TRBD2	CAWSNSGRDTQYF	TGTGCCTGGAGTAATAGCGGGAGAGATACGCAGTATTTT
few	TRBV9	TRBJ1-1	NA	CASSVGGGLNTEAFF	TGTGCCAGCAGCGTAGGGGGAGGTTTGAACACTGAAGCTTTCTTT
NA	TRBV18	TRBJ1-1	NA	CASSDVQGNTEAFF	TGTGCCAGCTCAGACGTACAGGGGAACACTGAAGCTTTCTTT
NA	TRBV5-1	TRBJ1-2	NA	CASSLEGIYGYTF	TGCGCCAGCAGCTTGGAGGGGATCTATGGCTACACCTTC
NA	TRBV5-1	TRBJ2-1	TRBD2	CASSSGASGMLEEQFF	TGCGCCAGCAGCTCGGGGGCTAGCGGGATGCTAGAGGAGCAGTTCTTC
NA	TRBV5-1	TRBJ2-1	NA	CASSPGDSYNEQFF	TGCGCCAGCAGCCCGGGGGACTCCTACAATGAGCAGTTCTTC
NA	TRBV11-2	TRBJ2-3	NA	CASSLITGSDTQYF	TGTGCCAGCAGCTTAATAACAGGGTCAGATACGCAGTATTTT
NA	TRBV15	TRBJ1-6	TRBD1	CATSGQGYNSPLHF	TGTGCCACGTCTGGACAGGGGTATAATTCACCCCTCCACTTT
NA	TRBV27	TRBJ1-1	TRBD1	CASSLRQGAPGTEAFF	TGTGCCAGCAGTTTGAGACAGGGGGCGCCGGGAACTGAAGCTTTCTTT
NA	TRBV7-8	TRBJ1-5	TRBD1	CASSPHRDRGAQPQHF	TGTGCCAGCAGCCCTCACCGGGACAGAGGGGCTCAGCCCCAGCATTTT
NA	TRBV9	TRBJ2-2	TRBD1	CASSLRGTGNTGELFF	TGTGCCAGCAGCCTCCGGGGGACAGGGAACACCGGGGAGCTGTTTTTT
NA	TRBV30	TRBJ2-7	NA	CAWSPSGPLKQYF	TGTGCCTGGAGCCCCAGCGGACCCTTGAAGCAGTACTTC
once	TRBV28	TRBJ2-7	NA	CASSLGGLPISYEQYF	TGTGCCAGCAGTTTAGGTGGACTCCCGATTTCCTACGAGCAGTACTTC
NA	TRBV11-1	TRBJ2-7	TRBD2	CASSLEAIAGVGEQYF	TGTGCCAGCAGCTTAGAGGCAATTGCGGGAGTAGGCGAGCAGTACTTC
NA	TRBV28	TRBJ1-2	NA	CASSLRERGYTF	TGTGCCAGCAGTTTAAGGGAGCGGGGCTACACCTTC
NA	TRBV6-5	TRBJ2-5	NA	CASSYSISETQYF	TGTGCCAGCAGTTACTCGATTTCCGAGACCCAGTACTTC
NA	TRBV29-1	TRBJ2-7	NA	CSVEVQATYEQYF	TGCAGCGTTGAGGTCCAGGCCACCTACGAGCAGTACTTC
once	TRBV27	TRBJ2-3	TRBD1	CASSYRDRVTDTQYF	TGTGCCAGCAGTTACCGGGACAGGGTTACAGATACGCAGTATTTT
NA	TRBV19	TRBJ1-2	NA	CASKEGSTGGYTF	TGTGCCAGTAAAGAGGGCAGTACCGGCGGCTACACCTTC
NA	TRBV5-4	TRBJ2-5	NA	CASSWGQGGSYQETQYF	TGTGCCAGCAGCTGGGGGCAGGGGGGGAGTTACCAAGAGACCCAGTACTTC
NA	TRBV7-8	TRBJ1-4	NA	CASSLVGKGTNEKLFF	TGTGCCAGCAGCTTAGTGGGGAAGGGTACTAATGAAAAACTGTTTTTT
NA	TRBV5-4	TRBJ2-7	NA	CASSLAGLDSYEQYF	TGTGCCAGCAGCTTGGCCGGTCTAGACTCCTACGAGCAGTACTTC
NA	TRBV5-1	TRBJ2-7	NA	CASSLAGVGLEQYF	TGCGCCAGCAGCTTGGCCGGAGTGGGACTCGAGCAGTACTTC
NA	TRBV6-1	TRBJ2-7	TRBD1	CASRWTGSYEQYF	TGTGCCAGCAGGTGGACAGGGTCCTACGAGCAGTACTTC
NA	TRBV5-1	TRBJ1-2	NA	CASSLVGLNYGYTF	TGCGCCAGCAGCTTGGTCGGGCTTAACTATGGCTACACCTTC
NA	TRBV27	TRBJ2-7	NA	CASSLGRQFEQYF	TGTGCCAGCAGTTTAGGCAGGCAGTTCGAGCAGTACTTC
NA	TRBV21-1	TRBJ2-7	NA	CASSTLGREYHEQYF	TGTGCCAGCAGCACTCTAGGGAGGGAGTACCACGAGCAGTACTTC
NA	TRBV18	TRBJ2-2	NA	CASSPGWGVGTGELFF	TGTGCCAGCTCACCAGGATGGGGAGTTGGCACCGGGGAGCTGTTTTTT
NA	TRBV7-6	TRBJ2-3	TRBD2	CASSLRLAGAYDTQYF	TGTGCCAGCAGCTTGAGACTAGCGGGAGCTTATGATACGCAGTATTTT
NA	TRBV10-3	TRBJ1-5	NA	CAISAGFNQPQHF	TGTGCCATCAGTGCCGGGTTCAATCAGCCCCAGCATTTT
NA	TRBV20-1	TRBJ1-2	NA	CSAPGDYGYTF	TGCAGTGCTCCCGGGGACTATGGCTACACCTTC
NA	TRBV21-1	TRBJ2-7	NA	CASSKGQSYEQYF	TGTGCCAGCAGCAAAGGACAGAGCTACGAGCAGTACTTC
NA	TRBV28	TRBJ2-6	NA	CASSLSGGYAGANVLTF	TGTGCCAGCAGTTTATCAGGCGGCTACGCTGGGGCCAACGTCCTGACTTTC
NA	TRBV19	TRBJ1-1	TRBD1	CASSRPGQVENTEAFF	TGTGCCAGTAGCCGTCCGGGACAGGTAGAGAACACTGAAGCTTTCTTT
once	TRBV4-1	TRBJ1-5	NA	CASSQDAGHSNQPQHF	TGCGCCAGCAGCCAAGATGCGGGGCATAGCAATCAGCCCCAGCATTTT
NA	TRBV6-4	TRBJ2-4	NA	CASSDSWRRNIQYF	TGTGCCAGCAGTGACTCGTGGCGCCGGAACATTCAGTACTTC
few	TRBV25-1	TRBJ2-7	NA	CASSDPGWRNEQYF	TGTGCCAGCAGTGACCCGGGGTGGCGGAACGAGCAGTACTTC